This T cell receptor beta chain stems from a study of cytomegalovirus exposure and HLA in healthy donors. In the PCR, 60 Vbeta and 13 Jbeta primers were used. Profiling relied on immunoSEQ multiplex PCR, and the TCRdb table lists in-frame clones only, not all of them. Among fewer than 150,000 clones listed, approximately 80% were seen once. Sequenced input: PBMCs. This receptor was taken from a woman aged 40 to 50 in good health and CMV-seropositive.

CDR3 loop: CASSYPGTDLDGYTF. In DNA form, the CDR3 reads TGTGCCAGCAGTTACCCCGGTACAGACCTCGACGGCTACACCTTC. The chain carries TRBV6-5 and TRBJ1-2; the D is unclear. The CDR3 is 15 residues long. The ends were cut back, 2 bases at V and 8 bases at J, with 18 bases in the middle. Looked up from germline, CDR1 is MNHEY and CDR2 is SVGAGI.